The following is a TCR beta chain sequence with its context. The sample belongs to a study of human T cells and chemical hapten exposure. Indicated time point: patch test 1, 2 weeks after DPC sensitization. Sample treatment: therapeutic diphenylcyclopropenone sensitization with weekly scalp DPC. A single record per CDR3 protein comes from TCRdb applying MiXCR to the RACE reads. The table shows roughly 380,000 distinct CDR3 sequences, with more than 4.5% occurring only once. The TCR originated in a woman aged 45-65 years with alopecia areata. Some clones in this sample may be carry-over from other donors' samples. The sample here was whole blood, taken in connection with sensitization to the hapten diphenylcyclopropenone (DPC).

CDR3 in amino acids: CATTDGVSNEQFF. The CDR3 region has the DNA TGTGCCACCACCGATGGAGTGTCCAATGAGCAGTTCTTC. This chain uses TRBV24-1 with TRBJ2-1; no clear D. CDR1 is KGHDR, CDR2 SFDVKD, per germline. V was shortened by 8 bases and J by 6 bases, with 13 bases between the two germline ends. The CDR3 is 13 amino acids.